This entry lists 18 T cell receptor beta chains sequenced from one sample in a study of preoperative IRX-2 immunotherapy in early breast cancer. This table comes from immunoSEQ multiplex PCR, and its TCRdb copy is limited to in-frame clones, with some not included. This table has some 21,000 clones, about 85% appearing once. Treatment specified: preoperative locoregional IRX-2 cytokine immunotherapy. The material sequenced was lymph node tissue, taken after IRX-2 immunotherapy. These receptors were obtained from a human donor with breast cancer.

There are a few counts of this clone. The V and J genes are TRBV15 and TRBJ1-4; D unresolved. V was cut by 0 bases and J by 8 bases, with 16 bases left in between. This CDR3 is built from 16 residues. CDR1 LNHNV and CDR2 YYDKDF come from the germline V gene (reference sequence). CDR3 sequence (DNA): TGTGCCACCAGCAGAGATAGGCCGTCGTTGACGGAAAAACTGTTTTTT. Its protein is CATSRDRPSLTEKLFF.

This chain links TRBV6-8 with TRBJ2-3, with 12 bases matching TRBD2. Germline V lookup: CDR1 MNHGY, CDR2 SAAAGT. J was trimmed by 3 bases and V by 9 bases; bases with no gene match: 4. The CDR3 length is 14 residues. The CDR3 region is CASCTSGRTDTQYF. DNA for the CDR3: TGTGCCAGTTGCACTAGCGGGAGGACAGATACGCAGTATTTT.

CDR3 region: CASSMTGGRTTDTQYF. The CDR3 nucleotides are TGTGCCAGTAGTATGACTGGGGGCCGGACCACAGATACGCAGTATTTT. The chain combines TRBV19 with TRBJ2-3; possibly TRBD1 for D (6 bases). The germline V gene has CDR1 LNHDA and CDR2 SQIVND (reference sequence). The CDR3 is made up of 16 amino acids. Trimming stripped 3 bases from V and 2 bases from J, with 15 bases between.

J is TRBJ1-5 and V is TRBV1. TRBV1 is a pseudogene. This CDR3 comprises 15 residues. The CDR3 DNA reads TGCGCCAGCAGCCAAGAACTACACGGCAATCAGCCCCAGCATTTT. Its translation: CASSQELHGNQPQHF.

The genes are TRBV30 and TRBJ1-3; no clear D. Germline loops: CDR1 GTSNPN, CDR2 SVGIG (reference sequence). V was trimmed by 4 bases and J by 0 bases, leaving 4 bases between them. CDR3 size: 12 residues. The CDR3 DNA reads TGTGCCTGGAAGCGCTCTGGAAACACCATATATTTT. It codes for CAWKRSGNTIYF.

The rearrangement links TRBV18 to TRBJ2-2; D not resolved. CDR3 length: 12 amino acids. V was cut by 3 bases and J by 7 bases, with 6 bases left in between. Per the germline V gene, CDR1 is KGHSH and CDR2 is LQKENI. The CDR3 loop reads CASSPGFGELFF. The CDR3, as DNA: TGTGCCAGCTCACCGGGCTTCGGGGAGCTGTTTTTT.

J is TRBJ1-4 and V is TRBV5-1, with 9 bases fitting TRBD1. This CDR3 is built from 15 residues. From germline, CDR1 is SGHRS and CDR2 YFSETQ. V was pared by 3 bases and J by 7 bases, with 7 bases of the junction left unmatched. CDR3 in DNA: TGCGCCAGCAGCTACTACCGGGACAGGGTTGAAAAACTGTTTTTT. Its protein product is CASSYYRDRVEKLFF.

CDR3 sequence: CASSQYRGAHNEQFF. The CDR3 DNA reads TGTGCCAGCAGCCAATATAGGGGGGCCCACAATGAGCAGTTCTTC. The chain employs TRBV14 and TRBJ2-1; D may correspond to TRBD1 or TRBD2 (6 bases each). The CDR3 totals 15 residues. Trimming stripped 2 bases from V and 5 bases from J, with 13 bases between. Germline loops: CDR1 SGHDN, CDR2 FVKESK.

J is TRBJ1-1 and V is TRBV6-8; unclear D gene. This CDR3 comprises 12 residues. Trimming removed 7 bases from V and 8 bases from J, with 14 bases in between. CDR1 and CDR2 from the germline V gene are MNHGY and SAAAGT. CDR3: CASTKARGEAFF. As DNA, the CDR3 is TGTGCCAGCACCAAAGCCCGGGGAGAAGCTTTCTTT.

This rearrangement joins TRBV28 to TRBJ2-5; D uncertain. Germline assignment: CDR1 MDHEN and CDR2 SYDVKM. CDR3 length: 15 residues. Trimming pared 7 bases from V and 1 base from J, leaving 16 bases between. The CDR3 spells CASNDANIVQETQYF. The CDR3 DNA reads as TGTGCCAGCAATGACGCCAACATCGTCCAAGAGACCCAGTACTTC.

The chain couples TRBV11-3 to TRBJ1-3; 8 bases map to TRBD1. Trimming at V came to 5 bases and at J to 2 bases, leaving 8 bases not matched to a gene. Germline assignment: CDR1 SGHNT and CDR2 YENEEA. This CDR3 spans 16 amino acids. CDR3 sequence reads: CASSKWTGTAGNTIYF. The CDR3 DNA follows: TGTGCCAGCAGCAAATGGACAGGGACGGCTGGAAACACCATATATTTT.

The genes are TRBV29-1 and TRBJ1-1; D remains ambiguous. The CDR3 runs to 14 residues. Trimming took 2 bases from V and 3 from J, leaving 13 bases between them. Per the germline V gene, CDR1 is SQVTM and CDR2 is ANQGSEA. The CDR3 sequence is CSVEIPPQDTEAFF. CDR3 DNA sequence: TGCAGCGTTGAAATCCCCCCCCAAGACACTGAAGCTTTCTTT.

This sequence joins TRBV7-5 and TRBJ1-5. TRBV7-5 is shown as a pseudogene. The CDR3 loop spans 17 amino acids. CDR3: CASSLQGSGEDNQPQHF. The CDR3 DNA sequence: TGTGCCAGCAGCTTACAGGGTTCGGGGGAAGACAATCAGCCCCAGCATTTT.

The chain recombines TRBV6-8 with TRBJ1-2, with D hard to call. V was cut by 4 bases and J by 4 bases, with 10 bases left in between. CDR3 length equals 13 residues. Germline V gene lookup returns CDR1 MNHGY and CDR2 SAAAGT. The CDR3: CASSSGRPYGYTF. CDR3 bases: TGTGCCAGCAGTTCCGGACGACCCTATGGCTACACCTTC.

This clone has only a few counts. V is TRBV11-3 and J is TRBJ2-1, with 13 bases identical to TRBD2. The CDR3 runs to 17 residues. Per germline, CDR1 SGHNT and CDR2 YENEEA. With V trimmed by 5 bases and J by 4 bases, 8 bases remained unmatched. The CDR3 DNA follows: TGTGCCAGCAGCAGGACTAGCGGGAGTAGTGCTTACAATGAGCAGTTCTTC. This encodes CASSRTSGSSAYNEQFF.

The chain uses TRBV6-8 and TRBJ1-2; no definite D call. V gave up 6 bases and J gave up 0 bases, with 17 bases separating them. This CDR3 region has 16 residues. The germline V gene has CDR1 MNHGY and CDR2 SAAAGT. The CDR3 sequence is CASRDPVIQTNYGYTF. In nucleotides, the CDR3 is TGTGCCAGCAGGGACCCGGTGATACAAACTAACTATGGCTACACCTTC.

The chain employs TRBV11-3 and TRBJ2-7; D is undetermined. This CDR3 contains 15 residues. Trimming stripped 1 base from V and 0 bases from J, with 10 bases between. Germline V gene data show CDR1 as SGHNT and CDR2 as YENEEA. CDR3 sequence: CASSLVFDSSYEQYF. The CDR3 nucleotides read TGTGCCAGCAGCTTAGTATTTGACTCCTCCTACGAGCAGTACTTC.

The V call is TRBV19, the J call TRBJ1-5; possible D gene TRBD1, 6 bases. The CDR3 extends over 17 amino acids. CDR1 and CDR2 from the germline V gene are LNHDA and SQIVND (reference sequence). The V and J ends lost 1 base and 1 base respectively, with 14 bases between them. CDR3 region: CASSIADRQESNQPQHF. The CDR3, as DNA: TGTGCCAGTAGTATAGCCGATCGACAGGAGAGCAATCAGCCCCAGCATTTT.